The T cell receptor beta chain under discussion was sequenced for a study of blood T cell repertoires in COVID-19. How the authors handled the data: The authors estimated nucleated cell counts from reference gene primer amplification. TCRdb's copy holds only in-frame clones and misses some; the assay was immunoSEQ multiplex PCR. V and J calls and clone size are those listed in that table; D and trimming were worked out from the DNA. In the table there are a few hundred thousand clones, roughly 85% of which are singletons. V was cut by 6 bases and J by 7 bases, with 19 bases left in between. The CDR3 has 16 amino acids. CDR1 and CDR2 from the germline V gene are SNHLY and FYNNEI. Those enrolled, adults aged about 18 to 89 years, came from about 24 US areas.

The genes are TRBV2 and TRBJ1-6, with D maybe TRBD1 (6 bases). This TCR derives from a man aged 35 to 55 who had recovered from COVID-19. The sequencing sample was made of PBMCs or T cells enriched from blood (not recorded which). The CDR3 reads CASRSRTGSVNSPLHF. The CDR3 DNA is TGTGCCAGCAGGTCTCGTACAGGGTCCGTGAATTCACCCCTCCACTTT.